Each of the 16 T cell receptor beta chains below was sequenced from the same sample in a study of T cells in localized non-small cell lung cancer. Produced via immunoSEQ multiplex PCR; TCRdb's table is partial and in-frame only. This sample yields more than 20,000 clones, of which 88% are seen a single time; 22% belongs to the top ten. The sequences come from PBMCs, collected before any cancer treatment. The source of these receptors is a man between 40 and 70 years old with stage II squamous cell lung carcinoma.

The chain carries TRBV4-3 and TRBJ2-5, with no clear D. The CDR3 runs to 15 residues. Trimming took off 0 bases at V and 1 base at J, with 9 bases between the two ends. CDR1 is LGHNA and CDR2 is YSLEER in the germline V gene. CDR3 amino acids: CASSQDHGPQETQYF. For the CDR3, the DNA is TGCGCCAGCAGCCAAGATCACGGCCCCCAAGAGACCCAGTACTTC.

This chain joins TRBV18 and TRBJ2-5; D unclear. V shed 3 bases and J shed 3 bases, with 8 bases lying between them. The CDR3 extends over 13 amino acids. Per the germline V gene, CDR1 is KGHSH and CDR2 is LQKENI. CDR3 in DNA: TGTGCCAGCTCACCTCCGGTTAAAGAGACCCAGTACTTC. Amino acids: CASSPPVKETQYF.

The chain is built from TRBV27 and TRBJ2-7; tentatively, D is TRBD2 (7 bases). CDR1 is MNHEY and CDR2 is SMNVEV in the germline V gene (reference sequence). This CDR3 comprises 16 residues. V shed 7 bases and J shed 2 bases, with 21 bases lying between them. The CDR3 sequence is CASNFRGTIGTYEQYF. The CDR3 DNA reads TGTGCCAGCAATTTTAGGGGGACTATAGGGACCTACGAGCAGTACTTC.

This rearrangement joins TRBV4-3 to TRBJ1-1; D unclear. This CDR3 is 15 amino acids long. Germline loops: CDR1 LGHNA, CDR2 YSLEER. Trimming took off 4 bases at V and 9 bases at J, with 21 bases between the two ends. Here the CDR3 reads CASSLGVGGGRKAFF. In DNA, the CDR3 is TGCGCCAGCAGCCTTGGCGTTGGTGGAGGGAGAAAAGCTTTCTTT.

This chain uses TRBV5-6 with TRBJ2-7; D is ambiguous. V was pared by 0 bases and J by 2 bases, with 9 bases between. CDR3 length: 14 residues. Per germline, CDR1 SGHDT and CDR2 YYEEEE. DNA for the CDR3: TGTGCCAGCAGCTTGGCCGCCGGCCCCTACGAGCAGTACTTC. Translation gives CASSLAAGPYEQYF.

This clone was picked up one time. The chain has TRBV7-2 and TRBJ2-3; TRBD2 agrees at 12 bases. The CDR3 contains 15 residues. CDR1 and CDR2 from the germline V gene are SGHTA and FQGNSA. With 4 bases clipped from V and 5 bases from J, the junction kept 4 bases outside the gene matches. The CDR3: CASSYQLAGGDTQYF. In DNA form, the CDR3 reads TGTGCCAGCAGCTATCAACTAGCGGGGGGAGATACGCAGTATTTT.

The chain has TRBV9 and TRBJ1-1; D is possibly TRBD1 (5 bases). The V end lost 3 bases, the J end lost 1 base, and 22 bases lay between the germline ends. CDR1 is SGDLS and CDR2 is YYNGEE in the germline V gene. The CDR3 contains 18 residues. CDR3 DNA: TGTGCCAGCAGCGAACGTAAATCGGGCAGGGTATCGAACACTGAAGCTTTCTTT. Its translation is CASSERKSGRVSNTEAFF.

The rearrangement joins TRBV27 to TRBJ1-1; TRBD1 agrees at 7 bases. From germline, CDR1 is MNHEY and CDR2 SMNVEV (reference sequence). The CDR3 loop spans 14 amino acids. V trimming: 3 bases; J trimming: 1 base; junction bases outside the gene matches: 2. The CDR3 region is CASSFGTANTEAFF. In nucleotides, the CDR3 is TGTGCCAGCAGTTTCGGGACAGCGAACACTGAAGCTTTCTTT.

DNA for the CDR3: TGTGCCAGCAAGGCAGAACCCCACTCTGGAAACACCATATATTTT. Encoded protein: CASKAEPHSGNTIYF. The chain couples TRBV5-4 to TRBJ1-3; D unresolved. Germline CDR1 is SGHNT and CDR2 is YYREEE (reference sequence). There are 15 residues in the CDR3. Trimming cost V 6 bases and J 0 bases, with 13 bases left between them.

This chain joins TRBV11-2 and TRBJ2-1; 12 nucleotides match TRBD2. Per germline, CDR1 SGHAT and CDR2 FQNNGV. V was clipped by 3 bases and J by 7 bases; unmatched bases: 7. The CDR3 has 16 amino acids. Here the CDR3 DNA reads TGTGCCAGCAGCTTGCTAGCGGGAGGGCCTCGGAATGAGCAGTTCTTC. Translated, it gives CASSLLAGGPRNEQFF.

The chain's CDR3 is CASSVADWGEEQYF. For the CDR3, the DNA is TGTGCCAGCAGCGTAGCGGATTGGGGGGAAGAGCAGTACTTC. This sequence joins TRBV9 and TRBJ2-7; D might be TRBD2 (6 bases). The V and J ends lost 0 bases and 7 bases respectively, with 14 bases between them. The CDR3 length is 14 residues. The germline gives CDR1 SGDLS, CDR2 YYNGEE.

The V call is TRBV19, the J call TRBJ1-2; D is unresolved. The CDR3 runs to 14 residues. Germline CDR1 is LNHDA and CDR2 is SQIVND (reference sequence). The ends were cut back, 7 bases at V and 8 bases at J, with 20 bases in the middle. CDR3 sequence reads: CASTPRATPRGYTF. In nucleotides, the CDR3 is TGTGCCAGTACCCCGAGAGCGACACCGAGGGGCTACACCTTC.

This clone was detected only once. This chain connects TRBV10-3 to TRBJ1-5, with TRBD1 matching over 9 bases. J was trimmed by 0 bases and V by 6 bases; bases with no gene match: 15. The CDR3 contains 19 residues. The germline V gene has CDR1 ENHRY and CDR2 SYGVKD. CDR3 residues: CAISKTGQGLSYSNQPQHF. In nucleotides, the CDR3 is TGTGCCATCAGCAAAACGGGACAGGGTTTGTCCTATAGCAATCAGCCCCAGCATTTT.

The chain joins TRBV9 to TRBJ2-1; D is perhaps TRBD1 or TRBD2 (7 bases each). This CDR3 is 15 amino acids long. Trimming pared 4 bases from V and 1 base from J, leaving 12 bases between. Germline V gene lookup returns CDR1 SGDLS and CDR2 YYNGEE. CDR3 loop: CASSSQGGSYNEQFF. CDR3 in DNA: TGTGCCAGCAGCTCCCAGGGGGGGTCCTACAATGAGCAGTTCTTC.

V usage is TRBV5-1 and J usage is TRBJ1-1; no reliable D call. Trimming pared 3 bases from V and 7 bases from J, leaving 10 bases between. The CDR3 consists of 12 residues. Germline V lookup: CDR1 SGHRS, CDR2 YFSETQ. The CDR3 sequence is CASSSDGFEAFF. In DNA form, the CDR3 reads TGCGCCAGCAGCTCCGACGGGTTTGAAGCTTTCTTT.

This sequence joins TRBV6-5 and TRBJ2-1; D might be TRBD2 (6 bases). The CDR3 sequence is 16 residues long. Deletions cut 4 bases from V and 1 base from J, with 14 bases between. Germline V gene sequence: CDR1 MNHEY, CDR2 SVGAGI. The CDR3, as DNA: TGTGCCAGCAGTTCTCACGCAGGGAGGTCCTACAATGAGCAGTTCTTC. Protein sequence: CASSSHAGRSYNEQFF.